This T cell receptor (beta chain) was found in a study of CD8+ T cells in alopecia areata. Broader study findings: For lesional scalp, especially alopecia totalis/universalis, clonality was higher than in normal scalp.

Investigators sorted PBMCs to obtain both CD4+ and CD8+ T cells. Once RNA had been extracted, it was reverse transcribed into cDNA to act as the sequencing template. Using immunoSEQ multiplex PCR, the repertoire was profiled, and TCRdb retains in-frame clones only, with some absent. The table records some 120,000 clones, about 50% of them present only once. The CDR3 runs to 12 residues. Trimming stripped 6 bases from V and 2 bases from J, with 7 bases between. Germline V CDR1 and CDR2: SNHLY, FYNNEI. As to this clone: Its specificity is not known.

The chain recombines TRBV2 with TRBJ2-5, with a weak D call TRBD1 (5 bases). The origin of this receptor is a human donor with alopecia areata. The sequencing sample was made of NKG2D-low CD8+ T cells sorted from blood. DNA of the CDR3: TGTGCCAGCAGGGACAATCAAGAGACCCAGTACTTC. This sequence encodes CASRDNQETQYF.